This T cell receptor (beta chain) originates from a study of blood T cell repertoires in COVID-19. Study-level background: Both acute and convalescent COVID-19 samples were obtained from the United States, Italy and Spain. T cells, B-cell-depleted T cells, or PBMCs supplied cDNA or gDNA.

Authors' methods: Reference gene primers were amplified, and this amplification served to estimate nucleated cell counts. Measured with immunoSEQ multiplex PCR; TCRdb has only the in-frame clones, and not every one. The V and J calls and the clone size are those of that table, but D and trimming were determined from the DNA. The sample carries 200,000 to 250,000 clones, around 90% recorded once. Germline lookup yields CDR1 SGHDN and CDR2 FVKESK. V dropped 0 bases and J dropped 7 bases, with 6 bases sitting between them. The CDR3 spans 12 residues. Material: peripheral blood. The receptor was derived from a woman between 65 and 79 years old with active or convalescent COVID-19. J is TRBJ1-2 and V is TRBV14, with unresolved D. CDR3 nucleotides: TGTGCCAGCAGCCAAGATCGTCTTGGCTACACCTTC. This translates into CASSQDRLGYTF.